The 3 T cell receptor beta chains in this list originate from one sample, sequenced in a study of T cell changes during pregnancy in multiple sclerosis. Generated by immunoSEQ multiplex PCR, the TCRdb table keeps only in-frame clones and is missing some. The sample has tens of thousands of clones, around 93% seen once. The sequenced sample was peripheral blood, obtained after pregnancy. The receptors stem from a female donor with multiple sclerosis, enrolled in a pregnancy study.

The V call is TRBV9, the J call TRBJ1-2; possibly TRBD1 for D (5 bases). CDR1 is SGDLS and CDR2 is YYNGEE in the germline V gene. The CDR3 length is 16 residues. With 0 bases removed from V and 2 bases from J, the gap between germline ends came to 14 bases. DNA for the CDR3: TGTGCCAGCAGCGTAGATTCAGACAGCTTAAACTATGGCTACACCTTC. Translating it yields CASSVDSDSLNYGYTF.

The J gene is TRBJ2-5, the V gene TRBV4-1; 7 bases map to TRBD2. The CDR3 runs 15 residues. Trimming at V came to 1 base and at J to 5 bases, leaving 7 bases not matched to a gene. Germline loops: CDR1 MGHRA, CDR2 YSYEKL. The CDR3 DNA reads TGCGCCAGCAGCCAAGCGGGGGGAACCTCGGAGACCCAGTACTTC. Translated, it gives CASSQAGGTSETQYF.

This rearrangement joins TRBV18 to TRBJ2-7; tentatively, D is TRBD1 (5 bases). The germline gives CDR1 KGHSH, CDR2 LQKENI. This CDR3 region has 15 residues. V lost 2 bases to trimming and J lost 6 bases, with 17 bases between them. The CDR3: CASSPGQGRVVEQYF. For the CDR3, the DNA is TGTGCCAGCTCACCAGGGCAGGGTAGAGTTGTCGAGCAGTACTTC. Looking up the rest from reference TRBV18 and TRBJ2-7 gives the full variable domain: NAGVMQNPRHLVRRRGQEARLRCSPMKGHSHVYWYRQLPEEGLKFMVYLQKENIIDESGMPKERFSAEFPKEGPSILRIQQVVRGDSAAYFCASSPGQGRVVEQYFGPGTRLTVT.